The clone carrying this T cell receptor (beta chain) was counted many times. Its specificity is unknown. Healthy individuals of Caucasian origin from Russia, aged roughly 6 to 100, served as donors. Whenever a sample was processed, at least 6 million PBMCs were isolated. Looked up from germline, CDR1 is SNHLY and CDR2 is FYNNEI. This CDR3 has 12 amino acids. V lost 7 bases to trimming and J lost 4 bases; unmatched junction nucleotides: 4. The data derive from a study of blood T cells in healthy people across ages. General study results and limits: One million T cells yielded diversity estimates that were considered underestimates.

The use of a sample-barcoded 5' primer and a J-beta primer mix characterized a second PCR of roughly 6 to 11 cycles. Researchers report that each sample yielded at least 2.5 million CDR3-containing paired-end reads. From the 5' RACE reads, TCRdb called clonotypes with MiXCR, one entry per CDR3 protein. The repertoire consists of 1.5 million to 2 million distinct CDR3 sequences, with around 40% occurring once and the leading ten covering under 30%. V usage is TRBV2 and J usage is TRBJ2-7; 7 bases align to TRBD2. The sequence was obtained from a human donor in good health. The source material was blood. For the CDR3, the DNA is TGTGCCAGCATTGGGGGAGGGTACGAGCAGTACTTC. Translation gives CASIGGGYEQYF.